The 29 T cell receptor beta chains presented below share a single source sample, sequenced in a study of cytomegalovirus exposure and HLA in healthy donors. The PCR ran on 60 Vbeta and 13 Jbeta primers. TCRdb's copy holds only in-frame clones and misses some; the assay was immunoSEQ multiplex PCR. Among under 150,000 clones listed, roughly four fifths were seen once. Sequenced input: PBMCs. These TCRs come from a woman aged 45-65 years in good health and CMV-seronegative.

This clone was seen a handful of times. This chain joins TRBV27 and TRBJ1-5; maybe TRBD1 (5 bases). This CDR3 contains 12 residues. The V and J ends lost 6 bases and 6 bases respectively, with 9 bases between them. CDR1 is MNHEY, CDR2 SMNVEV, per germline (reference sequence). The chain's CDR3 is CASSRQGQPQHF. CDR3 DNA sequence: TGTGCCAGCAGCCGGCAGGGTCAGCCCCAGCATTTT.

The chain uses TRBV5-4 and TRBJ1-4; D gene unclear. CDR1 and CDR2 (germline): SGHNT, YYREEE (reference sequence). V was trimmed by 2 bases and J by 0 bases, leaving 5 bases between them. The CDR3 extends over 14 amino acids. The CDR3 coding sequence is TGTGCCAGCAGCTTTCAGGCAACTAATGAAAAACTGTTTTTT. As protein: CASSFQATNEKLFF.

This rearrangement joins TRBV5-1 to TRBJ2-2; D call uncertain. From germline, CDR1 is SGHRS and CDR2 YFSETQ. V was cut by 3 bases and J by 0 bases, with 12 bases left in between. This CDR3 has 16 residues. DNA of the CDR3: TGCGCCAGCAGCTCGGTTCCCCCGACGAACACCGGGGAGCTGTTTTTT. This gives the protein CASSSVPPTNTGELFF.

J is TRBJ1-2 and V is TRBV6-1, with TRBD1 matching over 8 bases. The CDR3 sequence is 13 residues long. J was trimmed by 7 bases and V by 6 bases; bases with no gene match: 7. CDR1 is MNHNS and CDR2 is SASEGT in the germline V gene. The CDR3, as DNA: TGTGCCAGCAGGATTCAGGGGGCGTTTGGCTACACCTTC. Its translation is CASRIQGAFGYTF.

The chain combines TRBV27 with TRBJ2-3; 10 bases are a match to TRBD1. In germline, CDR1 is MNHEY, CDR2 SMNVEV (reference sequence). V gave up 4 bases and J gave up 4 bases; unmatched junction bases: 14. The CDR3 has 18 residues. The CDR3 sequence is CASSYHDRGRGFADTQYF. As DNA, the CDR3 is TGTGCCAGCAGTTACCATGACAGGGGGCGCGGATTCGCAGATACGCAGTATTTT.

This rearrangement joins TRBV10-2 to TRBJ2-2, with 8 bases lining up with TRBD1. Germline-derived CDR1 and CDR2 are WSHSY and SAAADI. The CDR3 extends over 12 amino acids. With V trimmed by 6 bases and J by 6 bases, 0 bases remained unmatched. Here the CDR3 DNA reads TGCGCCAGCAGCAGGGGGCCCGGGGAGCTGTTTTTT. The encoded protein is CASSRGPGELFF.

The V call is TRBV7-9, the J call TRBJ1-2; 11 nucleotides agree with TRBD1. The CDR3 spans 17 residues. CDR1 is SEHNR and CDR2 is FQNEAQ in the germline V gene (reference sequence). After removal of 5 bases from V and 3 bases from J, the junction contained 11 bases not matched to a gene. CDR3 DNA sequence: TGTGCCAGCAGCCCTCGGACAGGGGGCGCGAGAGACTATGGCTACACCTTC. Translating it yields CASSPRTGGARDYGYTF.

This sequence joins TRBV5-1 and TRBJ1-2; TRBD1 matches at 9 bases. Trimming removed 5 bases from V and 6 bases from J; junction bases left unmatched: 11. The CDR3 loop spans 15 amino acids. Germline V gives CDR1 SGHRS, CDR2 YFSETQ. The chain's CDR3 is CASRLADRGPDGYTF. The CDR3 DNA reads as TGCGCCAGCAGACTTGCGGACAGGGGTCCCGATGGCTACACCTTC.

The J gene is TRBJ1-5, the V gene TRBV7-2; 8 positions match TRBD1. The germline V gene encodes CDR1 SGHTA and CDR2 FQGNSA. With V trimmed by 6 bases and J by 4 bases, 11 bases remained unmatched. The CDR3 is 16 residues long. This chain's CDR3 is CASRPTGGNWNQPQHF. DNA of the CDR3: TGTGCCAGCAGACCCACAGGGGGGAATTGGAATCAGCCCCAGCATTTT.

The chain carries TRBV10-3 and TRBJ2-7, with 7 bases aligning to TRBD1. Trimming took 5 bases from V and 5 from J; bases not matched to a gene: 9. This CDR3 is built from 14 residues. Germline V gives CDR1 ENHRY, CDR2 SYGVKD. CDR3 loop: CAISPGGVLDEQYF. The CDR3 coding sequence is TGTGCCATCAGTCCAGGGGGTGTTCTCGACGAGCAGTACTTC.

This sequence joins TRBV6-6 and TRBJ1-5; D not resolved. The CDR3 spans 13 residues. CDR1 MNHNY and CDR2 SVGAGI come from the germline V gene (reference sequence). With 2 bases removed from V and 5 bases from J, the gap between germline ends came to 7 bases. CDR3 nucleotides: TGTGCCAGCAGTTACGAGATTTATCAGCCCCAGCATTTT. Translating gives CASSYEIYQPQHF.

J is TRBJ2-7 and V is TRBV7-6; tentatively, D is TRBD2 (6 bases). With 0 bases removed from V and 7 bases from J, the gap between germline ends came to 13 bases. Germline CDR1 reads SGHVS; CDR2 reads FNYEAQ. The CDR3 extends over 14 amino acids. CDR3 protein: CASSLAGWGREQYF. For the CDR3, the DNA is TGTGCCAGCAGCTTAGCGGGGTGGGGGAGGGAGCAGTACTTC.

The CDR3 is CASSQTGSSYNEQFF. The CDR3, as DNA: TGTGCCAGCTCCCAAACAGGGAGCTCCTACAATGAGCAGTTCTTC. The genes are TRBV18 and TRBJ2-1, with a tentative D call TRBD1 (6 bases). Deletions cut 6 bases from V and 0 bases from J, with 12 bases between. CDR3 size: 15 residues. CDR1 and CDR2 (germline): KGHSH, LQKENI.

The V and J genes are TRBV30 and TRBJ1-1; 12 bases fit TRBD1. The CDR3 totals 19 residues. CDR1 GTSNPN and CDR2 SVGIG come from the germline V gene (reference sequence). J lost 5 bases, V lost 0 bases, and 16 bases had no gene match. The chain's CDR3 is CAWSVGQGAIVARGTEAFF. CDR3 nucleotide sequence: TGTGCCTGGAGTGTGGGACAGGGGGCAATTGTGGCCCGGGGAACTGAAGCTTTCTTT.

This chain connects TRBV7-2 to TRBJ2-7; D may be TRBD1 (6 bases). Trimming shortened V by 4 bases and J by 0 bases, and 13 bases separated the two germline ends. CDR1 is SGHTA, CDR2 FQGNSA, per germline. This CDR3 region has 15 residues. The CDR3 region is CASSSTGTHSYEQYF. The CDR3 DNA reads TGTGCCAGCAGCTCGACAGGTACACACTCCTACGAGCAGTACTTC. Looking up the rest from reference TRBV7-2 and TRBJ2-7 gives the full variable domain: GAGVSQSPSNKVTEKGKDVELRCDPISGHTALYWYRQSLGQGLEFLIYFQGNSAPDKSGLPSDRFSAERTGGSVSTLTIQRTQQEDSAVYLCASSSTGTHSYEQYFGPGTRLTVT.

CDR3 loop: CASSGGGLGEYGYTF. CDR3 coding DNA: TGTGCCAGCAGCGGGGGGGGGCTAGGCGAATATGGCTACACCTTC. V usage is TRBV27 and J usage is TRBJ1-2; D possibly corresponds to TRBD1 (6 bases). CDR1 MNHEY and CDR2 SMNVEV come from the germline V gene (reference sequence). Trimming cost V 6 bases and J 5 bases, with 19 bases left between them. This CDR3 is built from 15 residues.

The genes are TRBV30 and TRBJ2-3; 10 bases match TRBD2. The CDR3 has 18 residues. V lost 3 bases and J lost 2; bases outside the gene matches: 14. Germline CDR1 and CDR2: GTSNPN and SVGIG (reference sequence). CDR3 bases: TGTGCCTGGAGCCCCGGGCTAGCGGGAGTTTCTTTCACAGATACGCAGTATTTT. This codes for CAWSPGLAGVSFTDTQYF.

This chain uses TRBV5-6 with TRBJ2-3; 8 nucleotides match TRBD2. Trimming cost V 4 bases and J 1 base; bases outside gene matches: 8. The CDR3 has 16 residues. Germline lookup yields CDR1 SGHDT and CDR2 YYEEEE. CDR3 sequence: CASSARPLAGTDTQYF. In DNA, the CDR3 is TGTGCCAGCAGCGCTCGTCCACTAGCGGGCACAGATACGCAGTATTTT.

This clone appeared a few times. This sequence joins TRBV5-1 and TRBJ1-5, with D perhaps matching TRBD1 (5 bases). The CDR3 totals 15 residues. Trimming left V 2 bases short and J 4 bases short, with 13 bases between. Germline V gene lookup returns CDR1 SGHRS and CDR2 YFSETQ. The CDR3 spells CASSFIAGVNQPQHF. Here the CDR3 DNA reads TGCGCCAGCAGCTTCATTGCGGGGGTAAATCAGCCCCAGCATTTT.

This clone is a singleton in its sample. CDR3 bases: TGTGCCAGCGGTTCCCGGGCGGGTTCGAACACCGGGGAGCTGTTTTTT. It codes for CASGSRAGSNTGELFF. The rearrangement uses TRBV19 and TRBJ2-2; possibly TRBD2 for D (5 bases). The CDR3 extends over 16 amino acids. CDR1 is LNHDA, CDR2 SQIVND, per germline (reference sequence). The V end was cut by 9 bases, the J end by 0 bases, with 17 bases between. Drawing the rest from reference TRBV19 and TRBJ2-2, the complete variable domain is DGGITQSPKYLFRKEGQNVTLSCEQNLNHDAMYWYRQDPGQGLRLIYYSQIVNDFQKGDIAEGYSVSREKKESFPLTVTSAQKNPTAFYLCASGSRAGSNTGELFFGEGSRLTVL.

V and J are TRBV15 and TRBJ2-3, with 9 bases lining up with TRBD2. Germline trimming cut 0 bases from V and 6 bases from J; bases unmatched to any gene: 4. The CDR3 has 15 amino acids. CDR1 LNHNV and CDR2 YYDKDF come from the germline V gene (reference sequence). CDR3 residues: CATSREAGGGDTQYF. As DNA, the CDR3 is TGTGCCACCAGCAGAGAAGCGGGAGGTGGGGATACGCAGTATTTT.

V usage is TRBV13 and J usage is TRBJ2-5, with D tentatively TRBD1 (6 bases). The CDR3 consists of 14 residues. The germline gives CDR1 PRHDT, CDR2 FYEKMQ (reference sequence). Trimming pared 4 bases from V and 0 bases from J, leaving 9 bases between. The CDR3 spells CASSYRTDQETQYF. The CDR3, as DNA: TGTGCCAGCAGCTACAGGACAGACCAAGAGACCCAGTACTTC.

This sequence joins TRBV2 and TRBJ1-1; TRBD1 matches at 9 bases. The CDR3 runs 15 residues. Germline loops: CDR1 SNHLY, CDR2 FYNNEI. V was clipped by 7 bases and J by 4 bases; unmatched bases: 10. CDR3 sequence: CASMPRGQGFTEAFF. CDR3 sequence (DNA): TGTGCCAGCATGCCTAGGGGACAGGGCTTCACTGAAGCTTTCTTT. The full variable domain, rest sourced from reference TRBV2 and TRBJ1-1, is EPEVTQTPSHQVTQMGQEVILRCVPISNHLYFYWYRQILGQKVEFLVSFYNNEISEKSEIFDDQFSVERPDGSNFTLKIRSTKLEDSAMYFCASMPRGQGFTEAFFGQGTRLTVV.

The V gene is TRBV19, the J gene TRBJ1-5, with D tentatively TRBD1 (6 bases). From germline, CDR1 is LNHDA and CDR2 SQIVND (reference sequence). The CDR3 covers 16 residues. The V end lost 7 bases, the J end lost 1 base, and 17 bases lay between the germline ends. This CDR3 is CASIGGGVSSNQPQHF. CDR3 bases: TGTGCCAGTATCGGAGGGGGGGTATCAAGCAATCAGCCCCAGCATTTT.

The V and J genes are TRBV19 and TRBJ2-5; D is unclear. The CDR3 length is 14 residues. Trimming left V 10 bases short and J 0 bases short, with 15 bases between. The V gene's germline CDR1 is LNHDA and CDR2 SQIVND (reference sequence). CDR3 nucleotides: TGTGCCACCTCCAGTGGCATCTACCAAGAGACCCAGTACTTC. Translating gives CATSSGIYQETQYF.

The chain couples TRBV7-2 to TRBJ1-3; D unresolved. The CDR3 sequence is 11 residues long. V was trimmed by 2 bases and J by 14 bases, leaving 10 bases between them. Germline values: CDR1 SGHTA, CDR2 FQGNSA. The CDR3 DNA reads TGTGCCAGCAGCTTACTCGGGTCCCTATATTTT. Translating gives CASSLLGSLYF.

The V and J genes are TRBV15 and TRBJ1-1; D may be TRBD1 (5 bases). The germline gives CDR1 LNHNV, CDR2 YYDKDF (reference sequence). The CDR3 consists of 17 residues. V lost 5 bases to trimming and J lost 2 bases, with 21 bases between them. The DNA for the CDR3 is TGTGCCACCAGCCCTAGGGGAGGGGTGGTGGGTAACACTGAAGCTTTCTTT. Protein product: CATSPRGGVVGNTEAFF.

The DNA of the CDR3 is TGTGCCAGCAGCCCGACAGGGGGCAGCTCCTACGAGCAGTACTTC. It yields the protein CASSPTGGSSYEQYF. The gene calls are TRBV9 and TRBJ2-7, with TRBD1 matching 10 bases. Looked up from germline, CDR1 is SGDLS and CDR2 is YYNGEE. J lost 0 bases, V lost 4 bases, and 4 bases had no gene match. This CDR3 contains 15 residues.

The CDR3 nucleotides are TGTGCCAGTAGTATGGGAGGGGTCGACACTGAAGCTTTCTTT. Its protein product is CASSMGGVDTEAFF. J is TRBJ1-1 and V is TRBV19; TRBD1 is a possible D gene (5 bases). Trimming cost V 3 bases and J 3 bases, with 11 bases left between them. Germline V gives CDR1 LNHDA, CDR2 SQIVND (reference sequence). The CDR3 spans 14 residues. Based on the CDR3 plus reference TRBV19 and TRBJ1-1, the full variable domain is DGGITQSPKYLFRKEGQNVTLSCEQNLNHDAMYWYRQDPGQGLRLIYYSQIVNDFQKGDIAEGYSVSREKKESFPLTVTSAQKNPTAFYLCASSMGGVDTEAFFGQGTRLTVV.